This T cell receptor (beta chain) was observed in a study of Graves' ophthalmopathy and Graves' hyperthyroidism. Notes on the study in general: Blood also contained most of the expanded thyroid clonotypes above 0.001 frequency.

CDR3 regions of TCR beta were amplified from RNA transcripts. HTBI primers served in a first-round RT-PCR, which a second-round multiplex PCR followed. MiXCR, run by TCRdb on the multiplex PCR reads, gives a single entry per CDR3 protein. The table has approximately 160,000 distinct CDR3 sequences, 37% seen once. This clonotype was observed many times. No antigen is known for it. Germline-derived CDR1 and CDR2 are SGHDT and YYEEEE. This CDR3 has 13 amino acids. V shed 0 bases and J shed 4 bases, with 7 bases lying between them. Ophthalmopathy donors were characterized by moderate-to-severe activity, CAS of at least 3, NOSPECS of at least 4, and duration under 3 months. Sampling under 12 ml of fresh peripheral blood provided the PBMCs.

The receptor was isolated from a woman aged 40 to 55 with Graves' ophthalmopathy. The chain has TRBV5-6 and TRBJ1-2; D remains unclear. Input material: peripheral blood. The CDR3 region is CASSLDGTYGYTF. For the CDR3, the DNA is TGTGCCAGCAGCTTGGACGGAACCTATGGCTACACCTTC.